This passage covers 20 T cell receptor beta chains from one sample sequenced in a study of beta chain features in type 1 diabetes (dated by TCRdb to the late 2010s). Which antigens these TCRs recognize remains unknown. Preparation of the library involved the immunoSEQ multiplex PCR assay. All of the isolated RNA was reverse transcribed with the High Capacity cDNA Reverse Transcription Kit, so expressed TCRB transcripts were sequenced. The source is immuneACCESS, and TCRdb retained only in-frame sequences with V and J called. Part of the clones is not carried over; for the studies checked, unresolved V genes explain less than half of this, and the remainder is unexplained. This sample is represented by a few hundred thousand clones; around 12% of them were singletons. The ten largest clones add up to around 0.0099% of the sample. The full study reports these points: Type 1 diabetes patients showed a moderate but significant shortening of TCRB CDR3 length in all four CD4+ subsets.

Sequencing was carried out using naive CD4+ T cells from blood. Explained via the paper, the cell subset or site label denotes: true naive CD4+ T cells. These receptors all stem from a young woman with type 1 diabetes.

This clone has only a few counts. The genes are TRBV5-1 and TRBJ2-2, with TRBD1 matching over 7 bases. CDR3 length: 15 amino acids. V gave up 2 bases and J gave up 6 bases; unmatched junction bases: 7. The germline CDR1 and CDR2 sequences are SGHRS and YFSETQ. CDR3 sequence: CASSLRQGTAGELFF. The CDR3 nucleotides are TGCGCCAGCAGCTTAAGACAGGGAACGGCCGGGGAGCTGTTTTTT.

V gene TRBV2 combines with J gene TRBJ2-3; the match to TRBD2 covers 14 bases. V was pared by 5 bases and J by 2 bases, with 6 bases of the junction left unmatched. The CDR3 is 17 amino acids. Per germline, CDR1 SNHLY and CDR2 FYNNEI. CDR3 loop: CASSRLGLAGATDTQYF. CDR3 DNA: TGTGCCAGCAGTCGGTTGGGACTAGCGGGGGCCACAGATACGCAGTATTTT. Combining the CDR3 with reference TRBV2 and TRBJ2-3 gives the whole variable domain EPEVTQTPSHQVTQMGQEVILRCVPISNHLYFYWYRQILGQKVEFLVSFYNNEISEKSEIFDDQFSVERPDGSNFTLKIRSTKLEDSAMYFCASSRLGLAGATDTQYFGPGTRLTVL.

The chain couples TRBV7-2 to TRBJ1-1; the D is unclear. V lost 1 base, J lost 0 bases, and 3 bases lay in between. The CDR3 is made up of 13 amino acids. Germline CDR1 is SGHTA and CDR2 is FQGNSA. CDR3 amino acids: CASSLDMNTEAFF. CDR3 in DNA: TGTGCCAGCAGCTTAGACATGAACACTGAAGCTTTCTTT.

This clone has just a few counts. The DNA of the CDR3 is TGTGCCACCAGAGGGACAGGGAACAATGAGCAGTTCTTC. Its protein is CATRGTGNNEQFF. The chain couples TRBV15 to TRBJ2-1, with TRBD1 matching 9 bases. Trimming took 6 bases from V and 5 from J; bases not matched to a gene: 2. Germline CDR1 is LNHNV and CDR2 is YYDKDF (reference sequence). CDR3 length: 13 amino acids.

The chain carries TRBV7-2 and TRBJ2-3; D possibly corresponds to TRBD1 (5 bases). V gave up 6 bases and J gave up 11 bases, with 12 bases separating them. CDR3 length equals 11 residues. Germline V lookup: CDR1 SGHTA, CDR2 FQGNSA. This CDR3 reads CASRQVWEQYF. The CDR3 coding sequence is TGTGCCAGCAGACAGGTTTGGGAGCAGTATTTT.

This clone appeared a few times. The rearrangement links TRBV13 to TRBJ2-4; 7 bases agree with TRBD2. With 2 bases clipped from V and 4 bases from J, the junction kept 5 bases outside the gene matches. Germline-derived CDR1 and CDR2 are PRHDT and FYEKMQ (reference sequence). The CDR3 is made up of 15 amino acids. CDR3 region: CASSLLTRGKNIQYF. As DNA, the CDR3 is TGTGCCAGCAGCTTATTAACGCGGGGGAAAAACATTCAGTACTTC.

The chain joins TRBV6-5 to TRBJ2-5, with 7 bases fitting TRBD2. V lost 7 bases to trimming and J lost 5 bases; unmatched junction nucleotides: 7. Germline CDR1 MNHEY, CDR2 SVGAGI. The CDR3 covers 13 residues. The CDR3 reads CASNPAGMETQYF. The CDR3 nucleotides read TGTGCCAGCAATCCAGCGGGAATGGAGACCCAGTACTTC.

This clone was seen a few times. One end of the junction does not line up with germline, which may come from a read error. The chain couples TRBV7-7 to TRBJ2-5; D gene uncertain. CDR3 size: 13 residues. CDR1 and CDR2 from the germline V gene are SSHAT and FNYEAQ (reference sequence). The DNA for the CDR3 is TGTGCTAGCAGCCCAGTGACACAAGAGACCCAGTACTTC. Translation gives CASSPVTQETQYF.

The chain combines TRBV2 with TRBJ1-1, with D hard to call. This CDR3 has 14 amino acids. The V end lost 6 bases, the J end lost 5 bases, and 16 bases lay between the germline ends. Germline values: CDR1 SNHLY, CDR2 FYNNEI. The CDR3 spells CASRADTRWTEAFF. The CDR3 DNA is TGTGCCAGCAGGGCGGATACGAGATGGACTGAAGCTTTCTTT.

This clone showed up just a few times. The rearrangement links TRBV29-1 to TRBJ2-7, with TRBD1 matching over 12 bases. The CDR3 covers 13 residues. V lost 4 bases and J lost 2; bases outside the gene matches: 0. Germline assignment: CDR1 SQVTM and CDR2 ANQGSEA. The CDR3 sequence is CSVGDRGPYEQYF. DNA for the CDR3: TGCAGCGTTGGGGACAGGGGGCCCTACGAGCAGTACTTC.

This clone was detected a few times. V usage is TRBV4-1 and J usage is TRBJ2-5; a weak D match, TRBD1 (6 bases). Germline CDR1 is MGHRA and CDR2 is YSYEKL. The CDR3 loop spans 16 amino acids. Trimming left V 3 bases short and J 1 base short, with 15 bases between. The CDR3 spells CASSQPGHRSQETQYF. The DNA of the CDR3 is TGCGCCAGCAGCCAGCCGGGACATCGAAGCCAAGAGACCCAGTACTTC.

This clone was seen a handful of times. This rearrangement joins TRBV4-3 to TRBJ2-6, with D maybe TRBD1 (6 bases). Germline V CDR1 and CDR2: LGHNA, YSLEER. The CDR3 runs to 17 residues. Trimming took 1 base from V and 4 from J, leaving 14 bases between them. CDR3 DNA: TGCGCCAGCAGCCAAGGGACAGACCTCTTAGGGGCCAACGTCCTGACTTTC. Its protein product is CASSQGTDLLGANVLTF.

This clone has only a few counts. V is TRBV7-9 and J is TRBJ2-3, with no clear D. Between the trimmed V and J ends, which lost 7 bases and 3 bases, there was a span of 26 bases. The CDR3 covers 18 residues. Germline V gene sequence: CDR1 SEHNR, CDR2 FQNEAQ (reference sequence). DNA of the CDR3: TGTGCCAGCACAAACATTAGGTTGCGAGCGAAGATTACAGATACGCAGTATTTT. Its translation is CASTNIRLRAKITDTQYF.

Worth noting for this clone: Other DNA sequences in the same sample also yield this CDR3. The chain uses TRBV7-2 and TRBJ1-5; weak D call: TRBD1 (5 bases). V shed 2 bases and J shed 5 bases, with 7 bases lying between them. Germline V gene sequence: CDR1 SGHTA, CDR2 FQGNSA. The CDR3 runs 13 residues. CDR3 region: CASSLTGDQPQHF. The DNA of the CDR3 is TGTGCCAGCAGCTTAACGGGGGATCAGCCCCAGCATTTT.

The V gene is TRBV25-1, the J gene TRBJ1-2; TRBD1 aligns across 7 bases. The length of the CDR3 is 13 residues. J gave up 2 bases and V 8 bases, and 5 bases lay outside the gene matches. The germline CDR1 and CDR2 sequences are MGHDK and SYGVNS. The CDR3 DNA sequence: TGTGCCAGCCGCTACAGGGGCAACTATGGCTACACCTTC. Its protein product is CASRYRGNYGYTF.

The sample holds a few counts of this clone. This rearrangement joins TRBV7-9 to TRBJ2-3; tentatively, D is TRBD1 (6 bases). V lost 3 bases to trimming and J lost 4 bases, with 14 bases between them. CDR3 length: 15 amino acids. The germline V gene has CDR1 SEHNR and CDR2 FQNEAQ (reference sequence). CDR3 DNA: TGTGCCAGCAGCTTGCATGAGACAGGCGCAGATACGCAGTATTTT. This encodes CASSLHETGADTQYF.

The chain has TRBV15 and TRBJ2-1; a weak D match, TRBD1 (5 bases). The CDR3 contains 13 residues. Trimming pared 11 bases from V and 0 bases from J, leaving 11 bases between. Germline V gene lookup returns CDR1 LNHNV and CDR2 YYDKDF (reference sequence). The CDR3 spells CARQRFSYNEQFF. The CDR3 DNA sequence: TGTGCCCGACAGAGGTTCTCCTACAATGAGCAGTTCTTC.

The CDR3 reads CASSPERGHSYEQYF. Here the CDR3 DNA reads TGTGCCAGCAGCCCGGAGCGGGGGCATTCGTACGAGCAGTACTTC. The chain combines TRBV27 with TRBJ2-7; 8 positions match TRBD2. Per germline, CDR1 MNHEY and CDR2 SMNVEV (reference sequence). Trimming cost V 6 bases and J 4 bases; bases outside gene matches: 11. The CDR3 covers 15 residues.

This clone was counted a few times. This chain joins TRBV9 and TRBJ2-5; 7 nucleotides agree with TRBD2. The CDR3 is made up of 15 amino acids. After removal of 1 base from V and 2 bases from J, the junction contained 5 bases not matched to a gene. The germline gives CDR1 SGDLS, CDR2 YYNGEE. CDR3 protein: CASSVSSGLQETQYF. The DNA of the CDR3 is TGTGCCAGCAGCGTATCTAGCGGCCTACAAGAGACCCAGTACTTC.

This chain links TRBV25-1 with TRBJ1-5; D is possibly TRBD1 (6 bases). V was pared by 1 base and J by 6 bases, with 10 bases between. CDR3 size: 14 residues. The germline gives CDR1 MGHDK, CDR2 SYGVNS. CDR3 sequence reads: CASSESGQSQPQHF. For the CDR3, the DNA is TGTGCCAGCAGTGAATCGGGACAAAGTCAGCCCCAGCATTTT.